The 15 T cell receptor beta chains below were found in one sample sequenced in a study of blood T cells in healthy people across ages. With a J-beta primer mix and a sample-barcoded 5' primer, a second PCR ran 7 to 11 cycles. Via MiXCR, TCRdb re-called the 5' RACE reads, giving one row per CDR3 protein. Found here are 750,000 to 1,000,000 distinct CDR3 sequences, about 27% of them singletons; the top ten hold roughly 10%. These records were also assigned to another study, of T cells of mothers and their children.

The specimen was blood. The receptor source for this set is a woman aged 40-49 years in good health.

This clonotype was seen repeatedly, ten times or more. The rearrangement links TRBV4-1 to TRBJ2-7, with a weak D call TRBD2 (6 bases). The CDR3 spans 15 residues. Looked up from germline, CDR1 is MGHRA and CDR2 is YSYEKL. V lost 0 bases, J lost 0 bases, and 9 bases lay in between. CDR3 bases: TGCGCCAGCAGCCAAGATCAACTAGCCTCCTACGAGCAGTACTTC. Encoded protein: CASSQDQLASYEQYF.

Remarks on this clonotype: A read error may explain this, as a much larger clone is one base away. The gene calls are TRBV27 and TRBJ2-1, with 11 bases identical to TRBD2. The CDR3 sequence is 16 residues long. Germline V gene sequence: CDR1 MNHEY, CDR2 SMNVEV (reference sequence). The CDR3 sequence is CVSSATNSGGAGEQFF. CDR3 coding DNA: TGTGTCAGCAGTGCCACAAATAGCGGGGGGGCCGGTGAGCAGTTCTTC.

The chain links TRBV6-2 or TRBV6-3 to TRBJ2-1; 15 nucleotides align to TRBD2. The CDR3 has 16 residues. Looked up from germline, CDR1 is MNHEY and CDR2 is SVGEGT. V shed 6 bases and J 7 bases; nucleotides not matched to a gene: 7. This CDR3 is CASRGLAGGRMNEQFF. In DNA, the CDR3 is TGTGCCAGCAGGGGACTAGCGGGGGGCCGGATGAATGAGCAGTTCTTC.

This clonotype has at least ten counts. V and J are TRBV20-1 and TRBJ2-7, with D perhaps TRBD1 or TRBD2 (6 bases each). V lost 3 bases, J lost 2 bases, and 17 bases lay in between. Germline values: CDR1 DFQATT, CDR2 SNEGSKA (reference sequence). CDR3 length: 15 amino acids. The CDR3 nucleotides are TGCAGTGCTAGCAGGGTGGGGGGCCCAGCCTACGAGCAGTACTTC. Encoded protein: CSASRVGGPAYEQYF.

The rearrangement uses TRBV27 and TRBJ1-4, with TRBD1 matching 9 bases. The CDR3 consists of 14 residues. Germline V gene lookup returns CDR1 MNHEY and CDR2 SMNVEV (reference sequence). V shed 4 bases, J shed 3 bases, and the junction held 0 bases outside the gene matches. CDR3 in amino acids: CASSWTGANEKLFF. The CDR3 DNA reads TGTGCCAGCAGTTGGACAGGGGCTAATGAAAAACTGTTTTTT.

This clonotype was observed a few times. The DNA for the CDR3 is TGTGCCAGCACCCTTAGCGGTACGTTACCCTACAATGAGCAGTTCTTC. Translating it yields CASTLSGTLPYNEQFF. This sequence joins TRBV9 and TRBJ2-1, with a possible D match to TRBD2 (6 bases). Trimming cost V 6 bases and J 2 bases, with 18 bases left between them. In germline, CDR1 is SGDLS, CDR2 YYNGEE. CDR3 length equals 16 residues.

The chain joins TRBV7-2 to TRBJ1-1; a possible D gene is TRBD1 (5 bases). The V gene's germline CDR1 is SGHTA and CDR2 FQGNSA. The CDR3 is 14 residues long. Trimming shortened V by 5 bases and J by 5 bases, and 15 bases separated the two germline ends. The chain's CDR3 is CASSPGATRTEAFF. In DNA form, the CDR3 reads TGTGCCAGCAGCCCCGGGGCGACGCGGACTGAAGCTTTCTTT. Variable domain in full (rest from reference TRBV7-2 and TRBJ1-1): GAGVSQSPSNKVTEKGKDVELRCDPISGHTALYWYRQSLGQGLEFLIYFQGNSAPDKSGLPSDRFSAERTGGSVSTLTIQRTQQEDSAVYLCASSPGATRTEAFFGQGTRLTVV.

The genes are TRBV9 and TRBJ2-3; D call uncertain. This CDR3 region has 15 residues. CDR1 and CDR2 from the germline V gene are SGDLS and YYNGEE. V shed 0 bases and J shed 2 bases, with 10 bases lying between them. For the CDR3, the DNA is TGTGCCAGCAGCGTAGGTGTCGCGGCCACAGATACGCAGTATTTT. It encodes CASSVGVAATDTQYF.

This clonotype was recorded a few times. This chain links TRBV9 with TRBJ2-1; D is undetermined. This CDR3 is built from 15 residues. The V end was cut by 0 bases, the J end by 3 bases, with 10 bases between. Germline V CDR1 and CDR2: SGDLS, YYNGEE. CDR3: CASSVDPIIYNEQFF. In DNA form, the CDR3 reads TGTGCCAGCAGCGTAGACCCAATAATCTACAATGAGCAGTTCTTC.

This clonotype was found a few times. V and J are TRBV2 and TRBJ2-3, with 7 positions matching TRBD1. CDR1 and CDR2 (germline): SNHLY, FYNNEI. CDR3 length equals 15 residues. Trimming at V came to 3 bases and at J to 2 bases, leaving 5 bases not matched to a gene. The CDR3 DNA reads TGTGCCAGCAGTGAGGCCGGGACAGACACAGATACGCAGTATTTT. It specifies CASSEAGTDTDTQYF.

This clonotype was seen ten or more times. This chain joins TRBV20-1 and TRBJ1-2; TRBD1 aligns across 8 bases. From germline, CDR1 is DFQATT and CDR2 SNEGSKA (reference sequence). The CDR3 runs 13 residues. J gave up 0 bases and V 5 bases, and 2 bases lay outside the gene matches. The CDR3 DNA reads as TGCAGTGCTGGACAGGGTTCTAACTATGGCTACACCTTC. It is translated as CSAGQGSNYGYTF.

Worth noting for this clonotype: A much larger clone lies one base from this, so it may be a read error. The V gene is TRBV5-1, the J gene TRBJ2-7, with D perhaps TRBD1 (6 bases). The V end was cut by 5 bases, the J end by 7 bases, with 22 bases between. Germline V gene sequence: CDR1 SGHRS, CDR2 YFSETQ. The CDR3 contains 15 residues. The CDR3 nucleotides read TGCGCCAGCAGTTTGAGGACAGAACTCTACGATGAGCAGTACTTC. Protein sequence: CASSLRTELYDEQYF.

This clonotype was seen many times. The chain has TRBV29-1 and TRBJ2-7; either TRBD1 or TRBD2 may supply D (5 bases each). The CDR3 runs 12 residues. Germline V lookup: CDR1 SQVTM, CDR2 ANQGSEA. V dropped 8 bases and J dropped 2 bases, with 13 bases sitting between them. CDR3 in amino acids: CSSRDGPYEQYF. In DNA form, the CDR3 reads TGCAGCTCCCGGGACGGGCCCTACGAGCAGTACTTC.

This clonotype was recorded many times. Germline is not matched at one junction end, which may reflect a read error. The J gene is TRBJ2-7, the V gene TRBV7-7; D tentatively fits TRBD1 or TRBD2 (5 bases each). The CDR3 has 13 residues. From germline, CDR1 is SSHAT and CDR2 FNYEAQ (reference sequence). CDR3 in DNA: TGTGCTAGCAGCTTGGGACCGATCTACGAGCAGTACTTC. This translates into CASSLGPIYEQYF.

This clonotype was counted many times. This chain joins TRBV7-8 and TRBJ2-5; 9 nucleotides agree with TRBD1. Germline-derived CDR1 and CDR2 are SGHVS and FQNEAQ. The CDR3 has 12 amino acids. With 5 bases clipped from V and 13 bases from J, the junction kept 8 bases outside the gene matches. The CDR3 here is CASSPGQGTGYF. As DNA, the CDR3 is TGTGCCAGCAGCCCAGGACAGGGGACGGGGTACTTC.